Sequencing of this T cell receptor (beta chain) was carried out in a study of identical twins. The study's findings and limits: The models systematically underestimated how much out-of-frame TCR alpha was shared in monozygotic twins.

From germline, CDR1 is SGDLS and CDR2 YYNGEE. V was trimmed by 0 bases and J by 8 bases, leaving 15 bases between them. This CDR3 is 15 amino acids long. It was template switching that added a universal primer site, and there were unique molecular identifiers on the cDNA. TCRdb passed the 5' RACE reads through MiXCR, listing each CDR3 protein once. Here the sample spans around 1.7 million distinct CDR3 sequences, more than 30% being singletons. This clonotype has just a few counts. Its antigen is not known. This TCR was sampled from a newborn girl in good health. What was sequenced was cord blood. This chain uses TRBV9 with TRBJ2-4, with D perhaps being TRBD1 or TRBD2 (6 bases each). Written as DNA, the CDR3 is TGTGCCAGCAGCGTAGAGGGGGACTCGCGCTACATTCAGTACTTC. Translation gives CASSVEGDSRYIQYF. Combining the CDR3 with reference TRBV9 and TRBJ2-4 gives the whole variable domain DSGVTQTPKHLITATGQRVTLRCSPRSGDLSVYWYQQSLDQGLQFLIQYYNGEERAKGNILERFSAQQFPDLHSELNLSSLELGDSALYFCASSVEGDSRYIQYFGAGTRLSVL.